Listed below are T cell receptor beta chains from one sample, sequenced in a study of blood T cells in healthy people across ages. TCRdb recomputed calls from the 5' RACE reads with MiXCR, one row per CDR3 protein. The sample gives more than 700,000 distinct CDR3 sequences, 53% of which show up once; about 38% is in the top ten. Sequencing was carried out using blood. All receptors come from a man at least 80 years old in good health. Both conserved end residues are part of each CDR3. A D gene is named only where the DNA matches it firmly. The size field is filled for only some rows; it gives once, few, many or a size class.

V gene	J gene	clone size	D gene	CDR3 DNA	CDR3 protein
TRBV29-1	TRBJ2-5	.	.	TGCAGCGTTGAAGGGCAGCCCCAAGAGACCCAGTACTTC	CSVEGQPQETQYF
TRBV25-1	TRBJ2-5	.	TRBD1	TGTGCCAGCAGTCCACAGGGGCGCATGTACCAAGAGACCCAGTACTTC	CASSPQGRMYQETQYF
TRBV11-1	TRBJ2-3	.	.	TGTGCCAGCAGCTTAGAGGAACGGGCGCAGTATTTT	CASSLEERAQYF
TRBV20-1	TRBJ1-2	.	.	TGCAGTGCTAGAGGGCAGGAAGGAGGCTACACCTTC	CSARGQEGGYTF
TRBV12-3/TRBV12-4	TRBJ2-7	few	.	TGTGCCAGCAGTTTACGGTACAGGCCCTACGAGCAGTACTTC	CASSLRYRPYEQYF
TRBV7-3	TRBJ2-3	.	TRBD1	TGTGCCAGCAGCTTAACGCAAAACAGGGGGCGCACAGATACGCAGTATTTT	CASSLTQNRGRTDTQYF
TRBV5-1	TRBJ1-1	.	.	TGCGCCAGCAGCTTCCCCGGACAGAAGAACACTGAAGCTTTCTTT	CASSFPGQKNTEAFF
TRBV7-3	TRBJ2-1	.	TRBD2	TGTGCCAGCAGCTACTTAGCGGGTAATGAGCAGTTCTTC	CASSYLAGNEQFF
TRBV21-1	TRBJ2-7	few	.	TGTGCCAGCAGCAAAGCCGGCGGCAATACCTACGAGCAGTACTTC	CASSKAGGNTYEQYF
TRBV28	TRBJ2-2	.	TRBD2	TGTGCCAGCAGTCTACCGGGCCTAGCGGGGGGCACCGGGGAGCTGTTTTTT	CASSLPGLAGGTGELFF
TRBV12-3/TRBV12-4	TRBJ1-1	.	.	TGTGCCAGCAGTTTTCGGCGTCTCAAGGCTGAAGCTTTCTTT	CASSFRRLKAEAFF
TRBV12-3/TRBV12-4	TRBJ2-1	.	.	TGTGCCAGCAGTTTTGGGGGTAGTGAGCAGTTCTTC	CASSFGGSEQFF
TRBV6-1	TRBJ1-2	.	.	TGTGCCAGCAGTTCCAGGGAAGGCTATGGCTACACCTTC	CASSSREGYGYTF
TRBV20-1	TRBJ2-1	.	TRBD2	TGCAGTGCTAGAGATGAAGCGGGAGTTGACAATGAGCAGTTCTTC	CSARDEAGVDNEQFF
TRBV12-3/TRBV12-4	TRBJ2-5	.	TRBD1	TGTGCCAGCAGCTCAGGGGGCATTGGTTCGGAGACCCAGTACTTC	CASSSGGIGSETQYF
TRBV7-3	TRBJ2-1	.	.	TGTGCCAGCAGCCCGACCCCAGGGGGGGTCTACGAGCAGTTCTTC	CASSPTPGGVYEQFF
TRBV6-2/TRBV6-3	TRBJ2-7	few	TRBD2	TGTGCCAGCAGTTCGAATAAAAAAGGACTAGCGGGGACCTACGAGCAGTACTTC	CASSSNKKGLAGTYEQYF
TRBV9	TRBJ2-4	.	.	TGTGCCAGCAGCCCGGAGGGGGGTGCCAAAAACATTCAGTACTTC	CASSPEGGAKNIQYF
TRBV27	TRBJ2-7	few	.	TGTGCCAGCAGTTCCCACATGGTTGTCGAGCAGTACTTC	CASSSHMVVEQYF
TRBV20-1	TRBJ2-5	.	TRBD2	TGCAGTGCCTACGAGACTAGCGGACAAGAGACCCAGTACTTC	CSAYETSGQETQYF
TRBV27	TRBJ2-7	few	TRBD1	TGTGCCAGCAGTTCAGGACAGGTCCAAAGGGCCTACGAGCAGTACTTC	CASSSGQVQRAYEQYF
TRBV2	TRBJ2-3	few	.	TGTGCCGGATCCGAGGGGCAAAGTGGAATTGGATACGCGTATTTT	CAGSEGQSGIGYAYF
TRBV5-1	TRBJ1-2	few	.	TGCGCCAGCAGCTTCGGAGGGCCAGGTGGCTACACCTTC	CASSFGGPGGYTF
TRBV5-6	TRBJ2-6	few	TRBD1	TGTGCCAGCAGCTGGACAGGGACTGGGGCCAACGTCCTGACTTTC	CASSWTGTGANVLTF
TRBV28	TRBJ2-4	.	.	TGTGCCAGCATCCCGGCGGGTTCTCCCCCTAGGGAGCAGTACTTC	CASIPAGSPPREQYF
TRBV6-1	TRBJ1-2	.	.	TGTGCCAGCAGTGAAGCGAGGGCCACGGGCTACACCTTC	CASSEARATGYTF
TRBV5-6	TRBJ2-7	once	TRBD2	TGTGCCAGCAGCGGCGCGGGACTAGCGGGAGATGAGGCCGAGCAGTACTTC	CASSGAGLAGDEAEQYF
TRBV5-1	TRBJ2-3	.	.	TGCGCCAGCAGCTTGGCCGCAGGGCCAACGCAGTATTTT	CASSLAAGPTQYF
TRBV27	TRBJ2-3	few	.	TGTGCCAGCAGTACCCAGGGCAGATACGCGTATTTT	CASSTQGRYAYF
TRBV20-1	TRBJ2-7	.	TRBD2	TGCAGTGCTAGAGATCAAAGACTAGCGGGAGGGCCCTACGAGCAGTACTTC	CSARDQRLAGGPYEQYF
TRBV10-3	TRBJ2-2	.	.	TGTGCCATCAGGAGAAACACCGGGGAGCTGTTTTTT	CAIRRNTGELFF
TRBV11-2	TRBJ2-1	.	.	TGTGCCAGCAGCCCCCGACAAGAGCAGTTCTTC	CASSPRQEQFF
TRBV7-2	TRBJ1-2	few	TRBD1	TGTGCCAGCAGCTACCGACAGGGGGTGGGGGGCTACACCTTC	CASSYRQGVGGYTF
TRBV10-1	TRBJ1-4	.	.	TGCGCCAGCCCCCGGCCGGGGGGCGCATCCGAAAAACTGTTTTTT	CASPRPGGASEKLFF
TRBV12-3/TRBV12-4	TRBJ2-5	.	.	TGTGCCAGCAGGCCTACAGGGAGGGAGACCCAGTACTTC	CASRPTGRETQYF
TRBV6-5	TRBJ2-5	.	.	TGTGCCAGCAGCACCCCAGGGCTAGATAAGACCCAGTACTTC	CASSTPGLDKTQYF
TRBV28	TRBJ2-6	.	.	TGTGCCAGCAGTTTATGGGACATACGTCTCTCTGGGGCCAACGTCCTGACTTTC	CASSLWDIRLSGANVLTF
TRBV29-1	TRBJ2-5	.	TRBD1	TGCAGCGTTTCTCAGGGGGATGAGACCCAGTACTTC	CSVSQGDETQYF
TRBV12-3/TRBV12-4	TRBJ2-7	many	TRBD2	TGTGCCAGCAGTCTCGGACTAGCGGGAGCCGAGCAGTACTTC	CASSLGLAGAEQYF
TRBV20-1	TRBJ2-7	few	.	TGCAGTGCTAGTAGAGGTGGGGTACGAGAGCAGTACTTC	CSASRGGVREQYF
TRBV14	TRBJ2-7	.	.	TGTGCCAGCAGCCAATTACAGACAGCCGAGCAGTACTTC	CASSQLQTAEQYF
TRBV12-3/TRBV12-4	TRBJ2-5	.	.	TGTGCCAGCAGTGCCCGGACTTTGACCCAGTACTTC	CASSARTLTQYF
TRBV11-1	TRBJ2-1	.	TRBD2	TGTGCCAGCAGCTTTCGACTAGCTGGCGAGCAGTTCTTC	CASSFRLAGEQFF
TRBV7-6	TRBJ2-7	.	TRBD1	TGTGCCAGCAGCCCGCCCCCACAGGGGGCCCTAGCCTACGAGCAGTACTTC	CASSPPPQGALAYEQYF
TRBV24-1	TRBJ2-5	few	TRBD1	TGTGCCACCAGTGACCCGACAGGGACGGGAGAGACCCAGTACTTC	CATSDPTGTGETQYF
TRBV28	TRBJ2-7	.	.	TGTGCCAGCAGTCCTCCCAGGGCGTACGAGCAGTACTTC	CASSPPRAYEQYF
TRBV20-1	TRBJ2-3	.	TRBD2	TGCAGTGCTAGATTACTGGGACTAGCGGGAACCACAGATACGCAGTATTTT	CSARLLGLAGTTDTQYF
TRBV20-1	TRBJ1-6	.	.	TGCAGTGCTAGATCCGGGATCTATAATTCACCCCTCCACTTT	CSARSGIYNSPLHF
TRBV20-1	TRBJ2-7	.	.	TGCAGTGCTAGAGATTGGTCAGGGCGCTCCTACGAGCAGTACTTC	CSARDWSGRSYEQYF
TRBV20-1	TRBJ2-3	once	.	TGCAGTGCCCCGGGCCCGGGCACAGATACGCAGTATTTT	CSAPGPGTDTQYF
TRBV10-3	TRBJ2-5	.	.	TGTGCCATCAGTAGGGGGGAAGTTCAAGAGACCCAGTACTTC	CAISRGEVQETQYF
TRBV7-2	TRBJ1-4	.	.	TGTGCCAGCAGCTTCCAACGAGGGGGAGAAAAACTGTTTTTT	CASSFQRGGEKLFF
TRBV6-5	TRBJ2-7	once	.	TGTGCCAGCAGAAGTTACGGAGGGACCTACTCCTACGAGCAGTACTTC	CASRSYGGTYSYEQYF
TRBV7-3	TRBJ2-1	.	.	TGTGCCAGCAGACCACCGGGGGACAGCAATGAGCAGTTCTTC	CASRPPGDSNEQFF
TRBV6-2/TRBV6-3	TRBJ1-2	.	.	TGTGCCAGCAGCCCCAGGGGCAGCGCTTATGGCTACACCTTC	CASSPRGSAYGYTF
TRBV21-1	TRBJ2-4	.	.	TGTGCCAGGCCTTCGAGGTACTTC	CARPSRYF
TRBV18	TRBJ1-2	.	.	TGTGCCAGCTCACCACGACAGTCCCCCTATGGCTACACCTTC	CASSPRQSPYGYTF
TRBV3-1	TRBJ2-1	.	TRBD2	TGTGCCAGCAGCCAGCCACCGGGACTAGCGGGAGCTGAGCAGTTCTTC	CASSQPPGLAGAEQFF
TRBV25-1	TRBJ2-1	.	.	TGTGTCAGCAGTGAATACGGGGGAGTGGGCAATGAGCAGTTCTTC	CVSSEYGGVGNEQFF